These T cell receptor beta chains were read from a single sample in a study of shared clonotypes between healthy human individuals. Only in-frame clones appear in the TCRdb table, and some are missing; sequencing was by immunoSEQ multiplex PCR. Counted here are fewer than 600,000 clones, roughly three quarters occurring once; the ten biggest clones make up about 12%. The specimen was PBMCs. Every receptor here comes from a middle-aged woman in good health. Some clones in this sample may be carry-over from other donors' samples. The CDR3 runs from the conserved cysteine through the conserved F or W. Fields, in order: D gene, V gene, clone size, J gene, CDR3 DNA, CDR3 protein. D genes are given only for firm matches. Clone size is shown for a subset of rows, as once, few, many or a class of expanded clone.

.	TRBV7-2	.	TRBJ2-1	TGTGCCAGCAGCTTAGATATCCTAGCCGCCCCCTACAATGAGCAGTTCTTC	CASSLDILAAPYNEQFF
.	TRBV28	.	TRBJ2-3	TGTGCCAGCAGTTTACCCCCCTCTAGGGCAGATACGCAGTATTTT	CASSLPPSRADTQYF
.	TRBV6-4	.	TRBJ2-2	TGTGCCAGCAGTGACTCGATCAGCCAGGGTAGCCACACCGGGGAGCTGTTTTTT	CASSDSISQGSHTGELFF
.	TRBV29-1	.	TRBJ2-3	TGCAGCGTTGAACTAGTTCAGGGTACGCAGTATTTT	CSVELVQGTQYF
TRBD2	TRBV5-1	.	TRBJ2-1	TGCGCCAGCAGCTTGGGACTAGCGTCCTACAATGAGCAGTTCTTC	CASSLGLASYNEQFF
.	TRBV7-3	.	TRBJ2-1	TGTGCCAGCAGCTTACTCGGGAGCACCGCGGGGAATGAGCAGTTCTTC	CASSLLGSTAGNEQFF
.	TRBV29-1	.	TRBJ2-3	TGCAGCGTTGAAAGCCCGGACAAGGGGACAGATACGCAGTATTTT	CSVESPDKGTDTQYF
TRBD2	TRBV7-3	.	TRBJ2-3	TGTGCCAGCAGCTTAATTGCGGGAGAGGTAGATACGCAGTATTTT	CASSLIAGEVDTQYF
.	TRBV9	.	TRBJ2-7	TGTGCCAGCAGCGGCGGACAGTACTCCTACGAGCAGTACTTC	CASSGGQYSYEQYF
.	TRBV28	few	TRBJ1-2	TGTGCCAGCTGGACCCCCAACAGTGGCTACACCTTC	CASWTPNSGYTF
.	TRBV30	few	TRBJ2-7	TGTGCCTGGACGGGAAAGGGCGGCACGAGTCGCTCCTACGAGCAGTACTTC	CAWTGKGGTSRSYEQYF
.	TRBV6-1	many	TRBJ2-5	TGTGCCAGCAGAGCACTAGGGGTGGAGACCCAGTACTTC	CASRALGVETQYF
TRBD1	TRBV7-2	once	TRBJ2-3	TGTGCCAGCAGCTTCGCGGGACAGGGGGTCGTTACGCAGTATTTT	CASSFAGQGVVTQYF
.	TRBV7-8	few	TRBJ2-7	TGTGCCAGCAGCCCCGCCAGAATCGGGCAGTACTTC	CASSPARIGQYF
TRBD2	TRBV29-1	.	TRBJ2-5	TGCAGCGTTGAACGGAGCGGGAGGGAGGTAGAGACCCAGTACTTC	CSVERSGREVETQYF
TRBD1	TRBV7-9	.	TRBJ2-6	TGTGCCATCGACAGGGGCCTCGCCGGGGCCAACGTCCTGACTTTC	CAIDRGLAGANVLTF
.	TRBV2	.	TRBJ2-3	TGTGCCAGCAGTGAAGCGTTTGGGGCGGATACGCAGTATTTT	CASSEAFGADTQYF
.	TRBV28	.	TRBJ1-2	TGTGCCAGCAGTTTACGATCAGGGTACTATGGCTACACCTTC	CASSLRSGYYGYTF
.	TRBV2	.	TRBJ2-7	TGTGCCAGCAGTGAAGCGACGGCGGGAAACTACTACGAGCAGTACTTC	CASSEATAGNYYEQYF
TRBD1	TRBV5-1	once	TRBJ2-1	TGCGCCAGCAGCATCCCCGGGACAGGGGGTCGGAACAATGAGCAGTTCTTC	CASSIPGTGGRNNEQFF